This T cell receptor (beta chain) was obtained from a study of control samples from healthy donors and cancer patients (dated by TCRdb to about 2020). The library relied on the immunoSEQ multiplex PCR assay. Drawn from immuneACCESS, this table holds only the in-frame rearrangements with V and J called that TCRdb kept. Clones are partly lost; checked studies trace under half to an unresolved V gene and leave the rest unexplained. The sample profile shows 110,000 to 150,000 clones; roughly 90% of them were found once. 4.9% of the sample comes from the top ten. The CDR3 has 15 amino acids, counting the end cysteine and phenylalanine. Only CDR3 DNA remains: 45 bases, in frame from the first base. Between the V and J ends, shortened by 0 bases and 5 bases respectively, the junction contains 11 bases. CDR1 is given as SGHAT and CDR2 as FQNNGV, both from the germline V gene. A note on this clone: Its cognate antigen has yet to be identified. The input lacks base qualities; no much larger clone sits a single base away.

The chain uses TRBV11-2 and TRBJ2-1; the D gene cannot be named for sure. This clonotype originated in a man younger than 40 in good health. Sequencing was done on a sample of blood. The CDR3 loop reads CASSLDPILNNEQFF. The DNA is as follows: TGTGCCAGCAGCTTAGATCCGATCCTTAACAATGAGCAGTTCTTC.